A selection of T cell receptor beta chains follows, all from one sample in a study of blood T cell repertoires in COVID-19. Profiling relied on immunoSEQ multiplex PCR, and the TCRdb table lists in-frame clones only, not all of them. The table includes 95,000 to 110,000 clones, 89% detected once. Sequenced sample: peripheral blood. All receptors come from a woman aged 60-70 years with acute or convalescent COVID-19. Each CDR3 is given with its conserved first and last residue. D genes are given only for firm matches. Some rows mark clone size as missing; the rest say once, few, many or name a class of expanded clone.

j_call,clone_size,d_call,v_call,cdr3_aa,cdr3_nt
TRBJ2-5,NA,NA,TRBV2,CASSDHGGKETQYF,TGTGCCAGCAGTGACCACGGGGGTAAAGAGACCCAGTACTTC
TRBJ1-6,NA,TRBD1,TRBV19,CASRAGTANSPLHF,TGTGCCAGTAGGGCCGGGACAGCTAATTCACCCCTCCACTTT
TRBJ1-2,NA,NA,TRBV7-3,CASSFDGEGSGYTF,TGTGCCAGCAGCTTTGACGGGGAGGGGTCTGGCTACACCTTC
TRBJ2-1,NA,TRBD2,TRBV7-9,CASSRSLAGTGNEQFF,TGTGCCAGCAGCCGATCACTAGCGGGAACGGGCAATGAGCAGTTCTTC
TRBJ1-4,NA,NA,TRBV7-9,CASSLDTRNEKLFF,TGTGCCAGCAGCCTCGACACGAGAAATGAAAAACTGTTTTTT
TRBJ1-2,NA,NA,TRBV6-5,CASSYSSRDQGYTF,TGTGCCAGCAGTTACTCGAGCAGGGATCAAGGCTACACCTTC
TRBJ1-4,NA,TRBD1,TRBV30,CAWSLLGQYNEKLFF,TGTGCCTGGAGCTTACTGGGACAGTATAATGAAAAACTGTTTTTT
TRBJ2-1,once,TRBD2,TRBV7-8,CASSLVSGSSYNEQFF,TGTGCCAGCAGCTTAGTTAGCGGGAGTTCCTACAATGAGCAGTTCTTC
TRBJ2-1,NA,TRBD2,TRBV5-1,CASSLGQGLAATNEQFF,TGCGCCAGCAGCTTGGGTCAAGGACTAGCGGCAACCAATGAGCAGTTCTTC
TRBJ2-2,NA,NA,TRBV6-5,CASRRRGGELFF,TGTGCCAGCAGACGAAGGGGCGGGGAGCTGTTTTTT
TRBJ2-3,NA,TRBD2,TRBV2,CASRVVAGTTDTQYF,TGTGCCAGCAGGGTAGTAGCGGGAACTACAGATACGCAGTATTTT